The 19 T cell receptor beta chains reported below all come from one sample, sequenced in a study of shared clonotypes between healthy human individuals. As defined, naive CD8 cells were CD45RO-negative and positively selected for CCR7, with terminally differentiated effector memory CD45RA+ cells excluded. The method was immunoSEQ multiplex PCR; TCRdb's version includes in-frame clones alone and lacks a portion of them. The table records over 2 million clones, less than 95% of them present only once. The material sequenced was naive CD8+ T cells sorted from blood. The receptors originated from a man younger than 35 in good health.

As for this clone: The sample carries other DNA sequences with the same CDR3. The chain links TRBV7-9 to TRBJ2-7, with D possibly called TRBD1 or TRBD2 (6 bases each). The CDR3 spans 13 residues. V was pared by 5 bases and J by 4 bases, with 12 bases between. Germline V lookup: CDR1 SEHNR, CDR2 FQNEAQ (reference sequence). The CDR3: CASSGQGGYEQYF. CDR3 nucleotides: TGTGCCAGCAGCGGCCAAGGGGGGTACGAGCAGTACTTC.

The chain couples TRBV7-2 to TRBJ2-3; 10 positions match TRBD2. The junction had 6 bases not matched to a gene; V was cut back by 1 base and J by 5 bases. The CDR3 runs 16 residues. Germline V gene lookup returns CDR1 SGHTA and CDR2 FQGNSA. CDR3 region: CASSLGAGGPGDTQYF. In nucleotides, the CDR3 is TGTGCCAGCAGCTTAGGAGCGGGAGGGCCAGGAGATACGCAGTATTTT.

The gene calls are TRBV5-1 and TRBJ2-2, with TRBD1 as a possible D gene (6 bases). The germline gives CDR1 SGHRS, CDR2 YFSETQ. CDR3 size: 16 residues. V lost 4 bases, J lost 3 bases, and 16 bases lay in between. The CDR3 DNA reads TGCGCCAGCAGCAATGCTAGGGACATCGACACCGGGGAGCTGTTTTTT. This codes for CASSNARDIDTGELFF.

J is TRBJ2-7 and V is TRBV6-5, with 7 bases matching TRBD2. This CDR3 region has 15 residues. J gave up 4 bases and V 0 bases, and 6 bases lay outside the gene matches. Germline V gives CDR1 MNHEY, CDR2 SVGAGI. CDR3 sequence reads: CASSYSWAGAYEQYF. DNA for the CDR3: TGTGCCAGCAGTTACTCTTGGGCGGGAGCGTACGAGCAGTACTTC.

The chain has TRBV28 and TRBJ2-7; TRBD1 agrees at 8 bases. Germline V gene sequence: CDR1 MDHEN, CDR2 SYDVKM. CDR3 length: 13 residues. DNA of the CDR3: TGTCTTGCCACCGGGACAGGAGCCTACGAGCAGTACTTC. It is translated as CLATGTGAYEQYF.

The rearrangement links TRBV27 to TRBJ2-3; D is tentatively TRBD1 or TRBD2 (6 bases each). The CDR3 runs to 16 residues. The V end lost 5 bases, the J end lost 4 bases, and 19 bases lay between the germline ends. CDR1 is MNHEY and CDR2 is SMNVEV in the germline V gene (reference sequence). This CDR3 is CASSPLAPGGPDTQYF. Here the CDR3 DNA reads TGTGCCAGCAGTCCCTTGGCCCCCGGGGGCCCAGATACGCAGTATTTT.

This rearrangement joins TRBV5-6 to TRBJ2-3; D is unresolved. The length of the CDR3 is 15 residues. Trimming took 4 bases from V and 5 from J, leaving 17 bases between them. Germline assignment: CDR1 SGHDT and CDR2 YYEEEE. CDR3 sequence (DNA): TGTGCCAGCAGCGTAGAAGAGCCGATGGTAGATACGCAGTATTTT. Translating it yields CASSVEEPMVDTQYF.

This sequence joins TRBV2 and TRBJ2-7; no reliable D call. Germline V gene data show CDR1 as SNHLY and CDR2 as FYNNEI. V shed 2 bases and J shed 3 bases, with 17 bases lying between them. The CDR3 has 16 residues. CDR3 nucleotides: TGTGCCAGCAGTGAAACCCTGGGGTTAGGAAGCTACGAGCAGTACTTC. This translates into CASSETLGLGSYEQYF. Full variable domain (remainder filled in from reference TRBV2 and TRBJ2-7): EPEVTQTPSHQVTQMGQEVILRCVPISNHLYFYWYRQILGQKVEFLVSFYNNEISEKSEIFDDQFSVERPDGSNFTLKIRSTKLEDSAMYFCASSETLGLGSYEQYFGPGTRLTVT.

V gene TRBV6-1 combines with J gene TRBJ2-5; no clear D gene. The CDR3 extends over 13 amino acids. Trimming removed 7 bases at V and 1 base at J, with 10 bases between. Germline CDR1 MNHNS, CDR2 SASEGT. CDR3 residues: CASTIDSQETQYF. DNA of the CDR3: TGTGCCAGCACTATAGACTCCCAAGAGACCCAGTACTTC.

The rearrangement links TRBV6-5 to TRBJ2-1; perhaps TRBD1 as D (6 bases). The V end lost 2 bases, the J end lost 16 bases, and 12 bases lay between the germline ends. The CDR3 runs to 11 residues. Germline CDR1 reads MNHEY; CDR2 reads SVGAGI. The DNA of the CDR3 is TGTGCCAGCAGTTACGGGGGCGCCCATTTCTTC. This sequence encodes CASSYGGAHFF.

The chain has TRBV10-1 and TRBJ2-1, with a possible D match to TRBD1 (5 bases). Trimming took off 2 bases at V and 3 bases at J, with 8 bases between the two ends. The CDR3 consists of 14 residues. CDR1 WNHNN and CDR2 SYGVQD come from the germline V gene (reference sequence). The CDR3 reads CASSEETDYNEQFF. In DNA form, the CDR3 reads TGCGCCAGCAGTGAGGAGACAGACTACAATGAGCAGTTCTTC.

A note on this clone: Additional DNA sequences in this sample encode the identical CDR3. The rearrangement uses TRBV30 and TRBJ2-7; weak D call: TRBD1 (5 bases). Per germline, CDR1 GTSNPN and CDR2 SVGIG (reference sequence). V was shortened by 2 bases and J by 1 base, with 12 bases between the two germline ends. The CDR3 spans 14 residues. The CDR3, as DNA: TGTGCCTGGAGTCCAACAGGCCTATCCTACGAGCAGTACTTC. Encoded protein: CAWSPTGLSYEQYF.

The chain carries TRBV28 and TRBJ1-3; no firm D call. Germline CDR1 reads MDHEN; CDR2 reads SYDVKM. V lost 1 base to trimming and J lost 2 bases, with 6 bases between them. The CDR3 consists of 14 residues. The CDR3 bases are TGTGCCAGCAGTTTATACGGGGCTGGAAACACCATATATTTT. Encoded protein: CASSLYGAGNTIYF.

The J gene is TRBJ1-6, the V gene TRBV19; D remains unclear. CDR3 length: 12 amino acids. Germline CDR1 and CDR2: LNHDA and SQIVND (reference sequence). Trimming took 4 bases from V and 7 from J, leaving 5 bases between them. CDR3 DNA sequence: TGTGCCAGTAGTACTTGGAATTCACCCCTCCACTTT. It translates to CASSTWNSPLHF.

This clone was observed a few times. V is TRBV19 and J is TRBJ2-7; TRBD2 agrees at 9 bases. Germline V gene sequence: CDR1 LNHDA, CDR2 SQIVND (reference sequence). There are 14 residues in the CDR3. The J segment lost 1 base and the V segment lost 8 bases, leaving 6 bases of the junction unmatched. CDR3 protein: CASAPGLASYEQYF. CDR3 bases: TGTGCCAGTGCCCCGGGACTAGCTTCCTACGAGCAGTACTTC.

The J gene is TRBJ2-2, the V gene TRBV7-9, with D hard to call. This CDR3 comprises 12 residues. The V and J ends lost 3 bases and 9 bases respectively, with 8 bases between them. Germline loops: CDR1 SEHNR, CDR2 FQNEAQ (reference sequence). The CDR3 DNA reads TGTGCCAGCAGCTTTACGGCCCGGGAGCTGTTTTTT. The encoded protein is CASSFTARELFF.

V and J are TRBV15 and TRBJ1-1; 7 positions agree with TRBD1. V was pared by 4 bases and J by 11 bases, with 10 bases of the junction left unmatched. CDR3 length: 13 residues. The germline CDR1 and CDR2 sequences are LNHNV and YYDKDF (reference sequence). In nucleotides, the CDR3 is TGTGCCACCAGCAAGGAGAGGTGGGACAGTGCTTTCTTT. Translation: CATSKERWDSAFF.

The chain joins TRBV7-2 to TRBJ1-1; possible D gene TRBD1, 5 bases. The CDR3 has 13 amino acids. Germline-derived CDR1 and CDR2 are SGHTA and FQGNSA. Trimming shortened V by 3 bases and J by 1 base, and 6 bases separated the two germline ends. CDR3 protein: CASSFQGNTEAFF. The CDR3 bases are TGTGCCAGCAGCTTCCAGGGGAACACTGAAGCTTTCTTT.

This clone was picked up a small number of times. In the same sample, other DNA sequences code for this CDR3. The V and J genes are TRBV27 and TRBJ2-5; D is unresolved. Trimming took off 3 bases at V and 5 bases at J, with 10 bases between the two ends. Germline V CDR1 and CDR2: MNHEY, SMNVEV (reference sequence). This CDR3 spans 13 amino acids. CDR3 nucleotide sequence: TGTGCCAGCAGTTTTGTGGTGGGCGAGACCCAGTACTTC. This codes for CASSFVVGETQYF.